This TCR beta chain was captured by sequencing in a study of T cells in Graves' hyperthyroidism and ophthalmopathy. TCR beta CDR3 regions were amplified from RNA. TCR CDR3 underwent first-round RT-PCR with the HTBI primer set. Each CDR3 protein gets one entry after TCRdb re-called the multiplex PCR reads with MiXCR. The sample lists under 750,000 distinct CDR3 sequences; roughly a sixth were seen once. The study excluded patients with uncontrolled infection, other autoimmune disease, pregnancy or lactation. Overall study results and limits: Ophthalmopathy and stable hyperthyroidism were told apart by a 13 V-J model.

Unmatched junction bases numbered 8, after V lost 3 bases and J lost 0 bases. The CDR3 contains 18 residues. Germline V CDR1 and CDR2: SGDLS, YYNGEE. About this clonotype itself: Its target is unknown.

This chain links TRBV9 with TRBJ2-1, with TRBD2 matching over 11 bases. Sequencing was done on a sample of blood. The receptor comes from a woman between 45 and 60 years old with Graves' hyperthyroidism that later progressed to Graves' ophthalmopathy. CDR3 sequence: CASSATPGTSGSYNEQFF. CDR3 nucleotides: TGTGCCAGCAGCGCAACTCCCGGGACTAGCGGCTCCTACAATGAGCAGTTCTTC. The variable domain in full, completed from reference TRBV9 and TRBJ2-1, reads DSGVTQTPKHLITATGQRVTLRCSPRSGDLSVYWYQQSLDQGLQFLIQYYNGEERAKGNILERFSAQQFPDLHSELNLSSLELGDSALYFCASSATPGTSGSYNEQFFGPGTRLTVL.